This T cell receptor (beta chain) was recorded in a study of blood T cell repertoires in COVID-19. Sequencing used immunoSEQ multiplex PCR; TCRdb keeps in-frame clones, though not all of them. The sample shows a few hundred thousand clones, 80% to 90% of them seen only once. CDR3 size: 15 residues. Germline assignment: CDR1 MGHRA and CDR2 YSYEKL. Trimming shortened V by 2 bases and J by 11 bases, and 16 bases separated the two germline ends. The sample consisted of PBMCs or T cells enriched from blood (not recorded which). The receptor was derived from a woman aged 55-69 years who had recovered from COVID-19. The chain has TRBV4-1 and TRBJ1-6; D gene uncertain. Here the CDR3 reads CASSQPPTPGTPLHF. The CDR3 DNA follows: TGCGCCAGCAGCCAACCCCCAACCCCCGGGACACCCCTCCACTTT.